The entry that follows covers one TCR beta chain sequence. No antigen is known for it. A much larger clone lies one base from this, so it may be a read error. Authors of the study amplified TCR beta CDR3 regions from RNA transcripts. HTBI primers drove first-round RT-PCR of the TCR CDR3. TCRdb reprocessed the multiplex PCR reads with MiXCR, giving one entry per CDR3 protein. Here the sample spans 350,000 to 400,000 distinct CDR3 sequences, about a fifth being singletons. This sample was taken from a study of T cells in Graves' hyperthyroidism and ophthalmopathy. Uncontrolled infection, other autoimmune disease, pregnancy or lactation disqualified patients from enrolment. The diagnoses drew upon clinical symptoms, serum thyroxine and TRAb, thyroid ultrasound and orbital computed tomography. Study conclusions and caveats: Before onset, by a median of around six months, the model predicted ophthalmopathy. Most clonotypes expanded in thyroid above 0.001 were likewise present in blood.

Sequenced: blood. The clonotype was recovered from a man aged 18 to 35 with Graves' ophthalmopathy.

CDR3 residues: CASRGTGNEKRAVYEQYF. The CDR3 coding sequence is TGTGCCAGCAGGGGGACAGGCAATGAGAAAAGGGCGGTCTACGAGCAGTACTTC. V is TRBV9 and J is TRBJ2-7; TRBD1 matches at 8 bases. V was pared by 5 bases and J by 3 bases, with 19 bases of the junction left unmatched. In germline, CDR1 is SGDLS, CDR2 YYNGEE. The CDR3 has 18 amino acids.